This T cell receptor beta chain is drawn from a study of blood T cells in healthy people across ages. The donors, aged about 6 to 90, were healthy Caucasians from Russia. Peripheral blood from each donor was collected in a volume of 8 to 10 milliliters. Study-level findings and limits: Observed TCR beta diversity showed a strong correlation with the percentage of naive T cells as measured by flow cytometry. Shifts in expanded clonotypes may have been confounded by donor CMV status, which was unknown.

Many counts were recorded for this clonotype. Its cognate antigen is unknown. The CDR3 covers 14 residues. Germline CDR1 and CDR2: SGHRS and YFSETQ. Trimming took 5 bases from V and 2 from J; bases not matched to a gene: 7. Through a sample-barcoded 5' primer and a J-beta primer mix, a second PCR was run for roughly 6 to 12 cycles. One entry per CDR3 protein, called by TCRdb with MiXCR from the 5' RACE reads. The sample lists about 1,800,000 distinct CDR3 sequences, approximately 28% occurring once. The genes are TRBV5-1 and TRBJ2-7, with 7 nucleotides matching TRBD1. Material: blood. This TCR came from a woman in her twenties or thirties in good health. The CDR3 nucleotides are TGCGCCAGCAGTATTACAGGGGACCCCTACGAGCAGTACTTC. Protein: CASSITGDPYEQYF. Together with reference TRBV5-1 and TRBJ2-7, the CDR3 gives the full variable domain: KAGVTQTPRYLIKTRGQQVTLSCSPISGHRSVSWYQQTPGQGLQFLFEYFSETQRNKGNFPGRFSGRQFSNSRSEMNVSTLELGDSALYLCASSITGDPYEQYFGPGTRLTVT.